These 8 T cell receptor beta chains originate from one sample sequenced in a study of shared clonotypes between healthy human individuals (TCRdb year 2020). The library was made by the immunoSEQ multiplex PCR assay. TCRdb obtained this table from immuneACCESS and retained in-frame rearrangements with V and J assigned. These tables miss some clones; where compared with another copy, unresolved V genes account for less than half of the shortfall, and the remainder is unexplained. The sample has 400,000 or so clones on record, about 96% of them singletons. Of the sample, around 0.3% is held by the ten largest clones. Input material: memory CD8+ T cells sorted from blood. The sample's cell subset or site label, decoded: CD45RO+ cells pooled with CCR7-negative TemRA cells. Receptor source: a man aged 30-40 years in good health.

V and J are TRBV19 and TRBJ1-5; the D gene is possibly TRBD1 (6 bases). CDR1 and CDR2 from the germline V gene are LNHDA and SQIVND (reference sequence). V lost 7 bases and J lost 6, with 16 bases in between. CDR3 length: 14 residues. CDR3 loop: CASMRTRGAQPQHF. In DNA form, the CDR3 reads TGTGCCAGTATGCGGACTCGGGGGGCTCAGCCCCAGCATTTT. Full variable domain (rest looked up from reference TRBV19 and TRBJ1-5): DGGITQSPKYLFRKEGQNVTLSCEQNLNHDAMYWYRQDPGQGLRLIYYSQIVNDFQKGDIAEGYSVSREKKESFPLTVTSAQKNPTAFYLCASMRTRGAQPQHFGDGTRLSIL.

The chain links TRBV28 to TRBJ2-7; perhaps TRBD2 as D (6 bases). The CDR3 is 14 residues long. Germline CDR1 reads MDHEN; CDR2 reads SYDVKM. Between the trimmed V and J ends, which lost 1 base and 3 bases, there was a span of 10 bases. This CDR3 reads CASSLFRGSYEQYF. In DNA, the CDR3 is TGTGCCAGCAGTTTATTTCGGGGGAGCTACGAGCAGTACTTC.

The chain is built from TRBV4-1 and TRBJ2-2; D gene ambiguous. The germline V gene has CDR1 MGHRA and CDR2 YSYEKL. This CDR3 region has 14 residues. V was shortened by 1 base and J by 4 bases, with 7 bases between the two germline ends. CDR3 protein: CASSQVISTGELFF. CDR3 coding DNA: TGCGCCAGCAGCCAAGTTATTAGCACCGGGGAGCTGTTTTTT.

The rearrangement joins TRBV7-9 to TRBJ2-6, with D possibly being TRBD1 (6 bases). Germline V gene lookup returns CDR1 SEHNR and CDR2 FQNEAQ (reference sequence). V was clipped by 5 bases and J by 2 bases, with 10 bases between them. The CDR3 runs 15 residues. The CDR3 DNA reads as TGTGCCAGCAGCGCCGGACAGCCTGGGGCCAACGTCCTGACTTTC. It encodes CASSAGQPGANVLTF. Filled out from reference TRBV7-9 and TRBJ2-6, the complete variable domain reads DTGVSQNPRHKITKRGQNVTFRCDPISEHNRLYWYRQTLGQGPEFLTYFQNEAQLEKSRLLSDRFSAERPKGSFSTLEIQRTEQGDSAMYLCASSAGQPGANVLTFGAGSRLTVL.

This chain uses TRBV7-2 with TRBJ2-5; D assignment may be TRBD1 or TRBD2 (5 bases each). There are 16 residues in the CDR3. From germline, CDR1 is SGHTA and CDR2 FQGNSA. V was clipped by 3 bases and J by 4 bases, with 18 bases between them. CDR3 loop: CASSLDSGTGAETQYF. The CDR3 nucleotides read TGTGCCAGCAGCTTGGACTCAGGGACGGGCGCAGAGACCCAGTACTTC.

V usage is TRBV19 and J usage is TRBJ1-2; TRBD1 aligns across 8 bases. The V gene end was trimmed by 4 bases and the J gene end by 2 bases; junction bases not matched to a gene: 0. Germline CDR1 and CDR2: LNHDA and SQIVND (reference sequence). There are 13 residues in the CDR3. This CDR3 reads CASSRQGNYGYTF. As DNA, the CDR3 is TGTGCCAGTAGTAGACAGGGGAACTATGGCTACACCTTC.

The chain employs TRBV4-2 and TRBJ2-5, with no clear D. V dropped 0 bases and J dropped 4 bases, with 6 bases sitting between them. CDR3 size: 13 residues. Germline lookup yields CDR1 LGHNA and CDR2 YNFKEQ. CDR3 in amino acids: CASSQDSPETQYF. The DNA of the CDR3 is TGTGCCAGCAGCCAAGACAGCCCAGAGACCCAGTACTTC.

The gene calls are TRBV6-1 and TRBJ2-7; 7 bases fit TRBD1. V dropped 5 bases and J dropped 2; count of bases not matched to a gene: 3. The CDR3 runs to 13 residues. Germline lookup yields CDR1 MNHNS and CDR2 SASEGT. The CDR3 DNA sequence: TGTGCCAGCAGTTCCGACAGGGCCTACGAGCAGTACTTC. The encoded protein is CASSSDRAYEQYF.